This is a list of T cell receptor beta chains from one sample in a study of identical twins. TCRdb analysed the 5' RACE reads with MiXCR anew, one entry per CDR3 protein. This sample has about 490,000 distinct CDR3 sequences; approximately 14% occur once, and the top ten carry 0.35% to 0.45%. This sample was also put to use in a study of yellow fever vaccine responses in identical twins.

The sequenced material came from CD4+ T cells sorted from blood. The source is a woman aged 18 to 35 in good health. The CDR3 runs from the conserved cysteine through the conserved F or W. A D gene is named only where the DNA matches it firmly. The size of a clone is reported for some rows only, either as once, few or many, or as a class for expanded clones.

size,J,length,V,D,CDR3,DNA
many,TRBJ1-2,13,TRBV12-3/TRBV12-4,TRBD1,CASSKQGNYGYTF,TGTGCCAGCAGTAAACAGGGGAACTATGGCTACACCTTC
many,TRBJ2-2,14,TRBV2,TRBD1,CASNAGTGIGELFF,TGTGCCAGCAACGCCGGGACAGGGATCGGGGAGCTGTTTTTT
few,TRBJ2-3,12,TRBV20-1,NA,CSARPLADTQYF,TGCAGTGCTCGACCGTTAGCAGATACGCAGTATTTT
NA,TRBJ2-7,13,TRBV10-3,NA,CAISEGQGYEQYF,TGTGCCATCAGTGAAGGACAAGGCTACGAGCAGTACTTC
NA,TRBJ2-1,13,TRBV9,NA,CASSVGPVLEQFF,TGTGCCAGCAGCGTAGGCCCAGTCCTTGAGCAGTTCTTC
NA,TRBJ2-5,18,TRBV29-1,NA,CSTAALYGMGRGQETQYF,TGCAGCACTGCAGCGTTGTATGGTATGGGAAGGGGCCAAGAGACCCAGTACTTC
NA,TRBJ2-1,11,TRBV10-3,NA,CAISANNEQFF,TGTGCCATCAGTGCCAACAATGAGCAGTTCTTC
few,TRBJ1-5,14,TRBV6-5,NA,CASSYSRTGLVQHF,TGTGCCAGCAGTTACTCCAGGACTGGACTGGTCCAGCATTTT
few,TRBJ2-5,16,TRBV12-3/TRBV12-4,TRBD2,CASSSRGLAGVETQYF,TGTGCCAGCAGTTCCAGGGGACTAGCGGGAGTGGAGACCCAGTACTTC
NA,TRBJ2-5,13,TRBV5-1,NA,CASSPIRRETQYF,TGCGCCAGCAGCCCGATTCGGAGAGAGACCCAGTACTTC
few,TRBJ2-3,13,TRBV20-1,NA,CSFGGMTTDTQYF,TGCAGTTTCGGCGGCATGACCACAGATACGCAGTATTTT
NA,TRBJ1-5,12,TRBV28,NA,CGSLGGDQPQHF,TGTGGTTCACTAGGGGGGGACCAGCCCCAGCATTTT
few,TRBJ2-3,15,TRBV10-3,NA,CAISASPSGTDTQYF,TGTGCCATCAGTGCCTCACCGTCGGGGACAGATACGCAGTATTTT
few,TRBJ2-2,17,TRBV10-2,TRBD1,CASRANRDRGRGGELFF,TGCGCCAGCAGGGCGAACCGGGACAGGGGGCGCGGCGGGGAGCTGTTTTTT
NA,TRBJ2-1,14,TRBV5-6,NA,CASSLDGIYNEQFF,TGTGCCAGCAGCTTGGATGGCATCTACAATGAGCAGTTCTTC
few,TRBJ1-1,14,TRBV25-1,TRBD1,CASSGDRGVTEAFF,TGTGCCAGCAGTGGGGACAGGGGGGTCACTGAAGCTTTCTTT
NA,TRBJ2-2,16,TRBV12-3/TRBV12-4,TRBD2,CASSQQGTSGTGELFF,TGTGCCAGCAGTCAGCAGGGGACTAGCGGCACCGGGGAGCTGTTTTTT
NA,TRBJ2-5,12,TRBV7-2,NA,CASSLAAETQYF,TGTGCCAGCAGCTTAGCGGCGGAGACCCAGTACTTC
NA,TRBJ2-5,12,TRBV10-3,NA,CAHSQAGETQYF,TGTGCCCACTCCCAGGCTGGGGAGACCCAGTACTTC
few,TRBJ2-1,16,TRBV5-1,NA,CASSPYSGHQNNEQFF,TGCGCCAGCAGCCCATACTCGGGACACCAAAACAATGAGCAGTTCTTC
NA,TRBJ2-6,17,TRBV24-1,NA,CATSDSPPGSGANVLTF,TGTGCCACCAGTGATTCGCCACCGGGATCTGGGGCCAACGTCCTGACTTTC
many,TRBJ1-2,13,TRBV10-3,TRBD1,CAISGDRNYGYTF,TGTGCCATCAGTGGGGACAGAAACTATGGCTACACCTTC
few,TRBJ2-3,18,TRBV12-3/TRBV12-4,TRBD2,CASSFGALHSGGSDTQYF,TGTGCCAGCAGTTTTGGAGCCCTACACAGCGGGGGTTCAGATACGCAGTATTTT
few,TRBJ2-5,10,TRBV2,NA,CASAVETQYF,TGTGCCTCCGCCGTTGAGACCCAGTACTTC
NA,TRBJ2-7,14,TRBV7-6,NA,CASSLDPAGYEQYF,TGTGCCAGCAGCTTAGATCCGGCAGGGTACGAGCAGTACTTC
few,TRBJ2-1,15,TRBV9,TRBD1,CASSVSTGTGKSQFF,TGTGCCAGCAGCGTATCAACCGGGACAGGGAAATCTCAGTTCTTC
NA,TRBJ2-6,15,TRBV20-1,NA,CSASGFSSGANVLTF,TGCAGTGCCTCAGGGTTCAGCTCTGGGGCCAACGTCCTGACTTTC
NA,TRBJ2-2,15,TRBV29-1,NA,CSVVRLIGGTGELFF,TGCAGCGTTGTCCGATTAATAGGGGGTACCGGGGAGCTGTTTTTT
many,TRBJ2-1,15,TRBV28,TRBD1,CASSLGTGVYNEQFF,TGTGCCAGCAGTTTAGGGACAGGGGTCTACAATGAGCAGTTCTTC
NA,TRBJ2-2,17,TRBV27,TRBD1,CASSGQGITTPTGELFF,TGTGCCAGCAGTGGACAGGGGATAACAACCCCCACCGGGGAGCTGTTTTTT
many,TRBJ2-1,16,TRBV7-8,TRBD1,CASSKEGQGAFNEQFF,TGTGCCAGCAGCAAGGAGGGACAGGGGGCGTTCAATGAGCAGTTCTTC
NA,TRBJ2-1,14,TRBV27,TRBD2,CASSETSGINEQFF,TGTGCCAGCAGTGAGACTAGCGGAATAAATGAGCAGTTCTTC
NA,TRBJ1-4,12,TRBV15,NA,CATGAPGGKLFF,TGTGCCACCGGCGCTCCGGGGGGAAAACTGTTTTTT
NA,TRBJ2-1,15,TRBV24-1,TRBD1,CATSGNRDRNNEQFF,TGTGCCACCTCCGGGAACAGGGACAGAAACAATGAGCAGTTCTTC
few,TRBJ2-5,15,TRBV5-1,NA,CASSLAAGPGETQYF,TGCGCCAGCAGCTTGGCGGCAGGTCCCGGAGAGACCCAGTACTTC
many,TRBJ1-5,14,TRBV7-9,NA,CASSLPGGNQPQHF,TGTGCCAGCAGCCTCCCTGGGGGGAATCAGCCCCAGCATTTT